The sample holds a few counts of the clone carrying this T cell receptor (beta chain). The V segment lost 2 bases and the J segment 5 bases; nucleotides outside the gene matches: 7. This CDR3 has 15 amino acids. CDR1 and CDR2 (germline): MNHEY, SVGAGI. The record originates from a study of blood T cell repertoires in COVID-19. Study overall: T cells, B-cell-depleted T cells, or PBMCs provided the cDNA or gDNA that served as material.

The recovered donors of Cohort 3 showed two negative PCRs, clearance, or symptom resolution. The repertoire was sequenced with immunoSEQ multiplex PCR; TCRdb's copy has only in-frame clones and lacks some. The profile shows hundreds of thousands of clones, about 85% of them singletons. The clonotype was recovered from a woman aged 45-60 years who had recovered from COVID-19. Sequencing was carried out using PBMCs or T cells enriched from blood (not recorded which). This chain connects TRBV6-5 to TRBJ1-2; 8 nucleotides match TRBD1. CDR3 amino acids: CASSYTGTGSYGYTF. CDR3 sequence (DNA): TGTGCCAGCAGTTACACAGGGACAGGATCATATGGCTACACCTTC.